This TCR beta chain derives from a study of OX40 agonist ivuxolimab in advanced cancers. Background on the study: Ivuxolimab doses were 0.01, 0.1, 0.3, 1.5, 3 or 10 mg/kg every 2 weeks.

Study-level results: Nonresponders, in some cases, also had low normalized T-cell clonal expansion. Clonal expansion by week 6 occurred in CD4+ and CD8+ blood T cells (at 0.1 to 3.0 mg/kg).

TCRdb keeps only in-frame clones here, not all; method: immunoSEQ multiplex PCR. The table records fewer than 85,000 clones, roughly 90% of them present only once. Sampling times: baseline, cycle 4 day 1, cycle 7 day 1. Points on this clone: Its target is unknown.

Source: CD4+ or CD8+ T cells sorted from blood, taken in a trial of the OX40 agonist ivuxolimab. This clonotype originated in an adult with an advanced solid tumor such as melanoma, head and neck, liver or kidney cancer.

DNA of the CDR3: TGTGCCAGCAGCGCTCCCACAGGGGGCGATTATGGCTACACCTTC. It is translated as CASSAPTGGDYGYTF. The chain couples TRBV9 to TRBJ1-2, with TRBD1 matching over 9 bases. The CDR3 is made up of 15 amino acids. Trimming at V came to 3 bases and at J to 5 bases, leaving 8 bases not matched to a gene. The germline V gene has CDR1 SGDLS and CDR2 YYNGEE.